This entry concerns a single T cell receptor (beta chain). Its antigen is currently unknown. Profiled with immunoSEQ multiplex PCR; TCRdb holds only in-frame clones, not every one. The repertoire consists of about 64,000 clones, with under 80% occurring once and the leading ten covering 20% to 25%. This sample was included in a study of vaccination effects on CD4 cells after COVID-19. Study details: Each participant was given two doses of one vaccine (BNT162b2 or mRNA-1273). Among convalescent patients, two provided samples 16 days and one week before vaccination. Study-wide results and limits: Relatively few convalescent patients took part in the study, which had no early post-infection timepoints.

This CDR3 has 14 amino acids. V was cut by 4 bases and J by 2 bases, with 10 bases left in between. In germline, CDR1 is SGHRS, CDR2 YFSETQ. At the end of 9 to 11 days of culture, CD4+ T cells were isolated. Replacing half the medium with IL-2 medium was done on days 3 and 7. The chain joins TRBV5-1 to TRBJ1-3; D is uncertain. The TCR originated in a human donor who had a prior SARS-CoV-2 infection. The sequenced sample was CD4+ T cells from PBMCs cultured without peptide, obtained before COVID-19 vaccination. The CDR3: CASSLGLTGNTIYF. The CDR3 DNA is TGCGCCAGCAGCCTCGGACTGACTGGAAACACCATATATTTT.